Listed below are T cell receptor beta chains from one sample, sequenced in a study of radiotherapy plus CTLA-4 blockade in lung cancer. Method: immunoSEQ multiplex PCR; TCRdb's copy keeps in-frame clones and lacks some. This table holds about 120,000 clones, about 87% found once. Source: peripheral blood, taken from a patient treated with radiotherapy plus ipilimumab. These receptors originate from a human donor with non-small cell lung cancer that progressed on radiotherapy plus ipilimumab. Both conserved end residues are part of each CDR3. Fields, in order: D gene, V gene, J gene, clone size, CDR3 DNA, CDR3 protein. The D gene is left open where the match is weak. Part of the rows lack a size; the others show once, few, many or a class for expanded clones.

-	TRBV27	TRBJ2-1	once	TGTGCCAGCAGTTTATTTGATGAGCAGTTCTTC	CASSLFDEQFF
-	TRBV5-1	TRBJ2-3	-	TGCGCCAGCAGCTTGGAAAGCTTGCGCACAGATACGCAGTATTTT	CASSLESLRTDTQYF
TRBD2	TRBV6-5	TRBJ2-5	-	TGTGCCAGCACGACTAGCGGGGACCGGCAGCAGTACTTC	CASTTSGDRQQYF
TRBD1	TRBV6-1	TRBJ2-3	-	TGTGCCAGCAGCGACAGGGGGAGGACCACAGATACGCAGTATTTT	CASSDRGRTTDTQYF
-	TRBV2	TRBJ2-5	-	TGTGCCAGCAAATTGACAGAGAACCAAGAGACCCAGTACTTC	CASKLTENQETQYF
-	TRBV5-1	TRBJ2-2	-	TGCGCCAGCAGCTCCGGTGGGGGAGCCGTTTCTGCCGGGGAGCTGTTTTTT	CASSSGGGAVSAGELFF
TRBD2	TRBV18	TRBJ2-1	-	TGTGCCAGCTCACCAGGAAGCGGGGGTTTCAATGAGCAGTTCTTC	CASSPGSGGFNEQFF
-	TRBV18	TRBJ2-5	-	TGTGCCAGCTCACCACTGCCTTGGGAGACCCAGTACTTC	CASSPLPWETQYF
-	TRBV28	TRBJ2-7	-	TGTGCCAGCAGTCCAGCCGGGGCCACCTACGAGCAGTACTTC	CASSPAGATYEQYF
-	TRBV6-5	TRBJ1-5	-	TGTGCCAGCAGCACAGGGACTCAGCCCCAGCATTTT	CASSTGTQPQHF
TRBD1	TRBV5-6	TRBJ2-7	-	TGTGCCAGCAGCTTGATGGACAGGGGATACGAGCAGTACTTC	CASSLMDRGYEQYF
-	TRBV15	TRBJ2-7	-	TGTGCCACCAGCAGAGATTTTTACGAGCAGTACTTC	CATSRDFYEQYF
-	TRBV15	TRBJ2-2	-	TGTGCCACCAGCAGAGATAGAGGGACAACCCCGAACACCGGGGAGCTGTTTTTT	CATSRDRGTTPNTGELFF
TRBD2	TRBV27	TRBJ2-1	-	TGTGCCAGCAGTTTAACTAGCGGGTTGAATGAGCAGTTCTTC	CASSLTSGLNEQFF
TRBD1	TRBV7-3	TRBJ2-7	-	TGTGCCAGCAGCCCAGACAGGGCCCACGAGCAGTACTTC	CASSPDRAHEQYF
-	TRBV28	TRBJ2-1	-	TGTGCCACCAAGGGACTTCCAGGCAATGAGCAGTTCTTC	CATKGLPGNEQFF
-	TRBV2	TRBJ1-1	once	TGTGCCAGCAGACCCGACGTCCAGCTGAACACTGAAGCTTTCTTT	CASRPDVQLNTEAFF
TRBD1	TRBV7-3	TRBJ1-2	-	TGTGCCAGCAGCTTATCCAACAGGGGAGGCTACACCTTC	CASSLSNRGGYTF
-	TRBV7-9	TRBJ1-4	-	TGTGCCAGCAGCTTAGGGACAGTTTCTAATGAAAAACTGTTTTTT	CASSLGTVSNEKLFF
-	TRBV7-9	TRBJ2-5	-	TGTGCCAGCAGCTTGGCTAGCACCCAAGAGACCCAGTACTTC	CASSLASTQETQYF
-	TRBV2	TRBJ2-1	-	TGTGCCAGCAGTGAAGCGCTTCGGCGGTTCTTC	CASSEALRRFF
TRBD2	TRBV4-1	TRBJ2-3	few	TGCGCCAGCAGCCAAGGAGGGACTAGCGGAAACACAGATACGCAGTATTTT	CASSQGGTSGNTDTQYF
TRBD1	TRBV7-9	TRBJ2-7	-	TGTGCCAGCAGCCTCGGGACAGGGGGCGTAGACGAGCAGTACTTC	CASSLGTGGVDEQYF
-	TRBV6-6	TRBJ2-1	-	TGTGCCAGCAATGTGGGACTCGGCAATGAGCAGTTCTTC	CASNVGLGNEQFF
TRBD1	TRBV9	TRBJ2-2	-	TGTGCCAGCAGCGTAGGAGCGGCAGGGGGCACCGGGGAGCTGTTTTTT	CASSVGAAGGTGELFF
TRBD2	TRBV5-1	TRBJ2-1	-	TGCGCCAGCAGGGGGCTAGCGGGATACAATGAGCAGTTCTTC	CASRGLAGYNEQFF
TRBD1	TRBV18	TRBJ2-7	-	TGTGCCAGCTCACCGACAACAGGGGTCCACGAGCAGTACTTC	CASSPTTGVHEQYF
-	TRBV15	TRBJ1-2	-	TGTGCCACCAGCGAACGGACGGAGGCGAGTGGCTACACCTTC	CATSERTEASGYTF
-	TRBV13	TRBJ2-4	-	TGTGCCAGCAGCTCCACACCGGGGTGGTCCAAAAACATTCAGTACTTC	CASSSTPGWSKNIQYF